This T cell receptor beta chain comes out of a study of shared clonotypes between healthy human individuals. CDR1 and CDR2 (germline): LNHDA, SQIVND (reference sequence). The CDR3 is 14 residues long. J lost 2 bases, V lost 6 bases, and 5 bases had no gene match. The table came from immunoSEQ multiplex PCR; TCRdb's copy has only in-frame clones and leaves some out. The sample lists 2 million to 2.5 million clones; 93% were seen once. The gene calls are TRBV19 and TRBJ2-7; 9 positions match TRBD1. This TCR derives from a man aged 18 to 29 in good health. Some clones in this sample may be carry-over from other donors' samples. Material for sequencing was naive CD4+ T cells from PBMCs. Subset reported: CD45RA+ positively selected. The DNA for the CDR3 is TGTGCCAGTAGGGAGACAGGGGGAGCCTACGAGCAGTACTTC. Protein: CASRETGGAYEQYF.